This T cell receptor (beta chain) was found in a study of cytomegalovirus exposure and HLA in healthy donors. Both 60 Vbeta primers and 13 Jbeta primers went into the PCR. The data were produced by immunoSEQ multiplex PCR, yet TCRdb's version contains in-frame clones alone and is incomplete. Of roughly 110,000 clones detected, roughly 80% appear once; the ten largest clones hold about 1.6%. CDR3 length: 14 residues. V lost 5 bases, J lost 4 bases, and 14 bases lay in between. In germline, CDR1 is SGHDN, CDR2 FVKESK. V gene TRBV14 combines with J gene TRBJ1-2, with D perhaps TRBD1 (6 bases). This TCR came from a man aged 50 to 60 in good health and CMV-seronegative. The sample taken for sequencing was PBMCs. The CDR3, as DNA: TGTGCCAGCAGCACCAGGGGCGCCGGCTATGGCTACACCTTC. The encoded protein is CASSTRGAGYGYTF. The whole variable domain, filled in from reference TRBV14 and TRBJ1-2, reads EAGVTQFPSHSVIEKGQTVTLRCDPISGHDNLYWYRRVMGKEIKFLLHFVKESKQDESGMPNNRFLAERTGGTYSTLKVQPAELEDSGVYFCASSTRGAGYGYTFGSGTRLTVV.